The present TCR beta chain was sequenced within a study of tissue T cells after allogeneic stem cell transplantation (dated by TCRdb to between 2021 and 2022). With regard to the full study: For tissues with multiple samples, a pathologist reviewed H&E sections and gave sequencing priority to samples with histologically apparent lymphocytes. The study profiled TCR beta repertoires across many tissues from research autopsies of patients with and without GVHD, plus mouse models of GVHD. The human arm was a prospective observational study without blinding or randomization.

Including the terminal cysteine and phenylalanine, the CDR3 comprises 16 residues. CDR3 DNA is the only sequence kept; it has 48 bases, read in frame from the first base. Looking up the germline V gene yields CDR1 KGHDR and CDR2 SFDVKD. V lost 3 bases and J lost 0 bases; the stretch between them is 11 bases long. Preparation of the library involved the immunoSEQ multiplex PCR assay. Adaptive Biotechnologies performed TCRbeta CDR3 sequencing at survey depth and reported CDR3 sequences, V/J genes, productive frequency, and template counts. TCR beta CDR3 regions were amplified from genomic DNA instead of RNA. The study's processing was this. Pairwise repertoire overlap between tissues was quantified with Jensen-Shannon divergence, where 1 means complete divergence and 0 identical. Based on pairwise JSD values, tissues were grouped by single-linkage agglomerative hierarchical clustering, and the results were shown as dendrograms. GLIPH2 was applied to all patient samples using simulation_depth 1000, kmer_min_depth 3, and cdr3_length_cutoff 8, and only groups with more than two unique CDR3s were retained. A standardized tissue-overlap score was generated by extrapolating Jaccard GLIPH-group overlap across patients to a standard repertoire size of 1000 clones. To look at how diversity was associated with clinical or experimental variables, linear mixed-effect models were used, with tissue treated as a fixed effect and individual treated as a random effect. This immuneACCESS table, as held by TCRdb, lists in-frame sequences with V and J called but not all clones. Of the missing ones, under half trace to an unresolved V gene in checked studies; the others have no known cause. D and trimming come from the DNA, and the V and J calls and clone size come from that table. For this sample there are 9,500 to 10,000 clones; approximately 65% appear just once. The ten most abundant clones make up approximately 24% of the sample.

For this clone: This clone's antigen is unknown. Qualities for individual bases were not recorded, and no much larger clone is one base off.

The paper as a whole reports these results and caveats: Not many T cell clones showed up in more than one patient, yet clustering based on motifs uncovered repertoire signatures that were shared across patients in a tissue-specific way. The patient cohort was small and clinically heterogeneous, and sampling depth was acknowledged as a limitation. In both patients and mice, only a limited portion of the TCR repertoire detected in tissues was captured by blood and spleen T cells. No blood samples were available for the non-GVHD comparator patients. The study did not determine which tissue TCRs were alloreactive or antigen-specific, and some clones might have been persisting host cells. Within patients, how anatomically similar tissues were was a major factor shaping TCR repertoire composition, regardless of disease or transplant status.

The sample's time point label, decoded: human tissue collected at research (rapid) autopsy. Three non-HCT comparator patients with other cancers, having at least five GI tract samples and no known GI disease at death, were selected retrospectively. After a median post-mortem interval of roughly 9 hours, autopsy tissues were collected, including GI sites from esophagus to rectum, liver, skin, and lymphoid organs such as spleen. Autopsy specimens were bisected, with one portion flash-frozen in liquid nitrogen and the rest formalin-fixed; GI outer muscle layers were removed. Genomic DNA was extracted from frozen tissues using the Mag-Bind Blood & Tissue DNA HDQ 96 Kit on a Chemagic 360 or the DNeasy Blood & Tissue Kit. Because of concern about red blood cell contamination, the extracted DNA went through further purification with the Genomic DNA Clean & Concentrator-25 kit.

The sample in question was tissue from the stomach, obtained at autopsy. The clonotype originates from a male donor aged 60 or over with lung cancer. The rearrangement joined TRBV24-1 to TRBJ2-4; 7 matching bases give a weak D call of TRBD2. The DNA reads TGTGCCACCAGTGATGCGGGGGACAAAGCCAAAAACATTCAGTACTTC. Its translation is CATSDAGDKAKNIQYF.